A single sample is the source of the 10 T cell receptor beta chains below, sequenced in a study of blood T cell repertoires in COVID-19. Sequencing used immunoSEQ multiplex PCR; TCRdb keeps in-frame clones, though not all of them. The data hold 200,000 or so clones, with about nine tenths observed a single time. The sample was peripheral blood. The source of these receptors is an elderly man with acute or convalescent COVID-19.

This chain connects TRBV19 to TRBJ1-1; D ambiguous. Trimming left V 3 bases short and J 0 bases short, with 8 bases between. The CDR3 extends over 14 amino acids. CDR1 is LNHDA, CDR2 SQIVND, per germline (reference sequence). CDR3 loop: CASSINPVNTEAFF. In DNA, the CDR3 is TGTGCCAGTAGTATTAACCCGGTGAACACTGAAGCTTTCTTT.

The chain employs TRBV6-5 and TRBJ2-5; 7 bases are a match to TRBD2. Germline values: CDR1 MNHEY, CDR2 SVGAGI. J lost 6 bases, V lost 5 bases, and 9 bases had no gene match. The CDR3 extends over 14 amino acids. In DNA, the CDR3 is TGTGCCAGCAGTCTTGGGACTACTGGGAAGACCCAGTACTTC. It specifies CASSLGTTGKTQYF.

J is TRBJ2-2 and V is TRBV2; 7 bases are shared with TRBD1. With V trimmed by 5 bases and J by 1 base, 4 bases remained unmatched. The CDR3 contains 15 residues. Germline CDR1 is SNHLY and CDR2 is FYNNEI. The CDR3, as DNA: TGTGCCAGCAGTCAAAGGACAGGGAACACCGGGGAGCTGTTTTTT. This sequence encodes CASSQRTGNTGELFF.

This chain joins TRBV27 and TRBJ2-6; 9 bases fit TRBD1. This CDR3 spans 19 amino acids. Trimming at V came to 4 bases and at J to 4 bases, leaving 14 bases not matched to a gene. Germline CDR1 is MNHEY and CDR2 is SMNVEV (reference sequence). The CDR3 sequence is CASSSPGTGPRSGANVLTF. The CDR3 DNA follows: TGTGCCAGCAGTTCACCCGGGACAGGGCCCCGGTCCGGGGCCAACGTCCTGACTTTC.

In this sample, this clone turned up once. The J gene is TRBJ1-4, the V gene TRBV7-9; 7 bases agree with TRBD1. This CDR3 contains 14 residues. V shed 3 bases and J 7 bases; nucleotides not matched to a gene: 5. Looked up from germline, CDR1 is SEHNR and CDR2 is FQNEAQ (reference sequence). The CDR3 sequence is CASSFDRDLEKLFF. The DNA of the CDR3 is TGTGCCAGCAGCTTCGACAGGGATCTTGAAAAACTGTTTTTT.

This clone showed up just a few times. V gene TRBV7-9 combines with J gene TRBJ2-2, with TRBD2 matching over 8 bases. The germline V gene encodes CDR1 SEHNR and CDR2 FQNEAQ (reference sequence). This CDR3 is 17 amino acids long. V lost 4 bases, J lost 2 bases, and 9 bases stayed unmatched. The CDR3 DNA reads TGTGCCAGCAGCTCACCACTTAGCGGGGCAAACACCGGGGAGCTGTTTTTT. Encoded protein: CASSSPLSGANTGELFF.

V is TRBV19 and J is TRBJ2-7, with 7 bases matching TRBD2. The length of the CDR3 is 15 residues. V was clipped by 6 bases and J by 3 bases; unmatched bases: 11. The V gene's germline CDR1 is LNHDA and CDR2 SQIVND (reference sequence). Here the CDR3 reads CASRSSGAGDYEQYF. The DNA of the CDR3 is TGTGCCAGTAGAAGTTCCGGGGCGGGGGACTACGAGCAGTACTTC.

The chain carries TRBV4-2 and TRBJ1-4; TRBD1 is a possible D gene (6 bases). Germline V CDR1 and CDR2: LGHNA, YNFKEQ. This CDR3 comprises 14 residues. V was pared by 4 bases and J by 8 bases, with 14 bases between. The CDR3 here is CASSPQEGGEKLFF. The CDR3 DNA follows: TGTGCCAGCAGCCCTCAGGAAGGGGGAGAAAAACTGTTTTTT.

V is TRBV5-5 and J is TRBJ2-7; a possible D gene is TRBD1 (6 bases). CDR3 size: 14 residues. Trimming took off 0 bases at V and 2 bases at J, with 9 bases between the two ends. The germline CDR1 and CDR2 sequences are SGHKS and YYEKEE (reference sequence). CDR3 region: CASSLVAGAYEQYF. Here the CDR3 DNA reads TGTGCCAGCAGCTTGGTAGCAGGGGCCTACGAGCAGTACTTC.

V gene TRBV2 combines with J gene TRBJ1-2, with 7 nucleotides matching TRBD1. Germline loops: CDR1 SNHLY, CDR2 FYNNEI. After removal of 1 base from V and 7 bases from J, the junction contained 6 bases not matched to a gene. This CDR3 comprises 14 residues. DNA of the CDR3: TGTGCCAGCAGTGAAGAAGGCAGGGGGGCTGGCTACACCTTC. As protein: CASSEEGRGAGYTF.